This T cell receptor (beta chain) was documented in a study of T cells in Graves' hyperthyroidism and ophthalmopathy. The CDR3 runs to 13 residues. Looked up from germline, CDR1 is MNHEY and CDR2 is SMNVEV (reference sequence). V was clipped by 7 bases and J by 4 bases, with 14 bases between them. Only a few counts were recorded for this clonotype. RNA transcripts yielded amplified TCR beta CDR3 regions. The HTBI primer set was used in a first-round RT-PCR of the TCR CDR3. TCRdb fed the multiplex PCR reads into MiXCR, producing one record per CDR3 protein. The sample has about 210,000 distinct CDR3 sequences, around 16% seen once.

This chain connects TRBV27 to TRBJ2-7, with D perhaps matching TRBD1 (6 bases). This TCR was sampled from a man in his forties with Graves' hyperthyroidism. Input material: blood. CDR3 bases: TGTGCCAGCAAATCCACTCAGGGGTACGAGCAGTACTTC. This translates into CASKSTQGYEQYF.